This T cell receptor (beta chain) appears in the sequencing data of a study of T-cell reconstitution after alpha-beta-depleted transplantation in children. Points from the study as a whole: Expanded graft clones, several hundred of them, were reportedly the source of alpha-beta T cells about two months after transplant. Counts and diversity of T cells one year after transplant came mostly from newly produced T cells.

The CDR3 runs 15 residues. The germline V gene has CDR1 LNHNV and CDR2 YYDKDF (reference sequence). The ends were cut back, 6 bases at V and 4 bases at J, with 13 bases in the middle. In its sample, this clonotype was seen many times. Its antigen is not identified. Using unique molecular identifiers, the investigators prepared the TCRbeta library. One entry per CDR3 protein, called by TCRdb with MiXCR from the PCR reads. This sample yields roughly 300,000 distinct CDR3 sequences, of which around a tenth are seen a single time; around 24% belongs to the top ten. Sequenced material: peripheral blood, taken 180 days after TCRalphabeta/CD19-depleted stem cell transplant. The chain couples TRBV15 to TRBJ2-6; D not resolved. The receptor's source is a male patient between 2 and 9 years old who had a stem cell transplant for chronic granulomatous disease, so the T cells may come from the graft donor. In DNA, the CDR3 is TGTGCCACCAGACACACCCAGGCCGGGGCCAACGTCCTGACTTTC. Translation: CATRHTQAGANVLTF.